This TCR beta chain is from a study of T-cell reconstitution after alpha-beta-depleted transplantation in children (dated by TCRdb to 2015 to 2016). With respect to the entire study: Using TCR repertoire profiling, the study followed T-cell immune reconstitution in a quantitative way in children after TCRalphabeta/CD19-depleted allogeneic hematopoietic cell transplantation.

About this clonotype: Its binding antigen is unknown. No much larger clonotype is one base removed from it; base qualities were not supplied.

Library creation used PCR. TCRdb records Illumina HiSeq 2500 as the sequencer. Molecular barcoding was employed in the preparation of TCR libraries, with unique molecular identifiers being used to normalize TCRbeta repertoire quantification. TCRdb took the public reads, trimmed them with fastp at Q25, ran MiXCR for clone calling and kept in-frame beta chains. Rows with one shared CDR3 protein collapse into an entry with the most common genes and DNA. This sample comprises about 610,000 distinct CDR3 sequences, roughly 10% of them detected only once. Of the sample, about 4.2% falls within the top ten clones. Based on the germline V gene, the CDR1 and CDR2 sequences are MDHEN and SYDVKM. The CDR3 goes from the cysteine to the phenylalanine over 15 residues. Only the CDR3 region is kept as DNA, spanning 45 bases read in frame from base 1. Germline trimming amounts to 6 bases on V and 1 base on J, with 5 as the count of junction bases outside the gene matches.

The chain links TRBV28 with TRBJ2-7; 11 junctional bases match TRBD2. Here the sequenced sample was PBMCs from the stem cell graft donor, taken from the stem cell graft. The clonotype comes from a human donor who donated a stem cell graft to a child with acute myeloid leukemia. The CDR3 sequence is CASSRVAGGSYEQYF. The DNA reads TGTGCCAGCAGCCGCGTAGCGGGAGGGTCCTACGAGCAGTACTTC.